This T cell receptor beta chain is from a study of type 1 and type 2 diabetes patients. Findings and limits, study-wide: Between type 2 diabetes and control samples, V and J usage averaged about 0.97 correlation.

Genomic DNA was the PCR template. The TCR beta CDR3 region was amplified using 30 forward and 13 reverse primers. TCRdb called the multiplex PCR reads again in MiXCR, with one record for every CDR3 protein. Of a few hundred thousand distinct CDR3 sequences in the sample, around 47% were seen once. Concerning this clonotype itself: Its target is not known.

What was sequenced was peripheral blood mononuclear cells (PBMCs). This receptor was taken from a man between 18 and 35 years old with type 2 diabetes.

CDR3 sequence reads: CASSVGGGWETQYF. The CDR3 bases are TGTGCCAGCAGCGTAGGCGGGGGCTGGGAGACCCAGTACTTC. The genes are TRBV9 and TRBJ2-5; a possible D gene is TRBD2 (7 bases). Germline values: CDR1 SGDLS, CDR2 YYNGEE. The CDR3 sequence is 14 residues long. Trimming shortened V by 0 bases and J by 5 bases, and 11 bases separated the two germline ends. Based on the CDR3 plus reference TRBV9 and TRBJ2-5, the full variable domain is DSGVTQTPKHLITATGQRVTLRCSPRSGDLSVYWYQQSLDQGLQFLIQYYNGEERAKGNILERFSAQQFPDLHSELNLSSLELGDSALYFCASSVGGGWETQYFGPGTRLLVL.